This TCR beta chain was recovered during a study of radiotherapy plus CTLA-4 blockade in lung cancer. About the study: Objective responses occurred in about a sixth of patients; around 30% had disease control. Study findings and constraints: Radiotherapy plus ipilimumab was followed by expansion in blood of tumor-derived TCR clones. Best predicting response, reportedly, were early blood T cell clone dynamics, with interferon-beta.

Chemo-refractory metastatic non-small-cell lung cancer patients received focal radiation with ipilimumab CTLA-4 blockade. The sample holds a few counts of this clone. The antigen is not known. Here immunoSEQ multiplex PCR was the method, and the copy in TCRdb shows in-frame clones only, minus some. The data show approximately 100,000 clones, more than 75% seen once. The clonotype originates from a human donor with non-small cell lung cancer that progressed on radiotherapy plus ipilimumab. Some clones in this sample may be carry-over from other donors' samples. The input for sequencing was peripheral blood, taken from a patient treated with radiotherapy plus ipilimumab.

DNA for the CDR3: TGTGCCAGCAGCTTGACGTGGGGTCAAGACGAGCAGTACTTC. It codes for CASSLTWGQDEQYF. This rearrangement joins TRBV5-8 to TRBJ2-7; D is unclear. The V gene's germline CDR1 is SGHTS and CDR2 YDEGEE. The ends were cut back, 1 base at V and 5 bases at J, with 13 bases in the middle. The CDR3 spans 14 residues.